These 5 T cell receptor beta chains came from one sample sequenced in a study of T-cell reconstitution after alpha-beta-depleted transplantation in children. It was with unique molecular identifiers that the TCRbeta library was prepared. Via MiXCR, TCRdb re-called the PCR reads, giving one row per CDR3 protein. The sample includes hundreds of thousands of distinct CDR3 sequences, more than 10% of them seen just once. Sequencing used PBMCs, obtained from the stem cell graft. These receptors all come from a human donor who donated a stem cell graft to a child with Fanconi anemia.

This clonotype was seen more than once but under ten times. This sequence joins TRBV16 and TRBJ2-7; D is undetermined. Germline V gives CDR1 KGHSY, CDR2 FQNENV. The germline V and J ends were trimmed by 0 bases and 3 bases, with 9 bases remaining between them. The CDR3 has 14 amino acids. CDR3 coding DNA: TGTGCCAGCAGCCAATCGAGGTTAGACTACGAGCAGTACTTC. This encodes CASSQSRLDYEQYF.

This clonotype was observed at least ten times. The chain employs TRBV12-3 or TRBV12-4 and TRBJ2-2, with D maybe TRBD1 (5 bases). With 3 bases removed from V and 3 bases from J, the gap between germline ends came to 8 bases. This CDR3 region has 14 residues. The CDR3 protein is CASSLSGYTGELFF. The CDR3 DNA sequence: TGTGCCAGCAGTTTGTCAGGGTACACCGGGGAGCTGTTTTTT.

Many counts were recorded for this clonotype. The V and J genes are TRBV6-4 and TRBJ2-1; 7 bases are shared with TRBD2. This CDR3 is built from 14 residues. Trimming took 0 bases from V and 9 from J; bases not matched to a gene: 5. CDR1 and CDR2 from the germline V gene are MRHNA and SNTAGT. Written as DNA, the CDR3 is TGTGCCAGCAGTGACTCCATCGGCGGGGGTGAGCAGTTCTTC. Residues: CASSDSIGGGEQFF.

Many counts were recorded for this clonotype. For the CDR3, the DNA is TGTGCCAGCAGCACAGGGGCCGGGTTCACCGGGGAGCTGTTTTTT. Protein product: CASSTGAGFTGELFF. This rearrangement joins TRBV7-9 to TRBJ2-2, with TRBD1 matching over 7 bases. Trimming removed 5 bases from V and 4 bases from J; junction bases left unmatched: 7. The CDR3 is made up of 15 amino acids. Germline V gene data show CDR1 as SEHNR and CDR2 as FQNEAQ (reference sequence). Based on the CDR3 plus reference TRBV7-9 and TRBJ2-2, the full variable domain is DTGVSQNPRHKITKRGQNVTFRCDPISEHNRLYWYRQTLGQGPEFLTYFQNEAQLEKSRLLSDRFSAERPKGSFSTLEIQRTEQGDSAMYLCASSTGAGFTGELFFGEGSRLTVL.

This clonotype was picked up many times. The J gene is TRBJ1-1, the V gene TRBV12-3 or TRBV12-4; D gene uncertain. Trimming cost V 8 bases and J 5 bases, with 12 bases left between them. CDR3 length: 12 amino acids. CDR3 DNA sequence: TGTGCCAGCGGCCCCCTTGGGACTGAAGCTTTCTTT. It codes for CASGPLGTEAFF.